What follows describes a single TCR beta chain. Its matching antigen is unknown. This sample was included in a study of a mutant IDH1 vaccine in newly diagnosed glioma. Study background: Patients got radiotherapy, temozolomide, or both beforehand, and most got both. It was at week 35 that visit V12 occurred, and at week 47 that visit V13 did.

Profiled with immunoSEQ multiplex PCR; TCRdb holds only in-frame clones, not every one. The sample contains around 50,000 clones, less than 70% of which appear only once. The time point was: week 47, end of study. With topical imiquimod, each dose of the vaccine consisted of 300 ug of mutant IDH1 20-mer peptide. The material sequenced was peripheral blood mononuclear cells (PBMCs), taken from a glioma patient whose treatment included an IDH1 peptide vaccine. This receptor was identified in a man aged 40-55 years with glioma. Some clones in this sample may be carry-over from other donors' samples.

CDR3 loop: CASRANGQGANSPLHF. DNA of the CDR3: TGTGCCAGCAGGGCCAACGGACAGGGGGCAAATTCACCCCTCCACTTT. The chain recombines TRBV27 with TRBJ1-6; 11 bases are a match to TRBD1. This CDR3 contains 16 residues. The trim removed 6 bases at V and 7 bases at J, leaving 8 bases unmatched. Germline V gene lookup returns CDR1 MNHEY and CDR2 SMNVEV (reference sequence).